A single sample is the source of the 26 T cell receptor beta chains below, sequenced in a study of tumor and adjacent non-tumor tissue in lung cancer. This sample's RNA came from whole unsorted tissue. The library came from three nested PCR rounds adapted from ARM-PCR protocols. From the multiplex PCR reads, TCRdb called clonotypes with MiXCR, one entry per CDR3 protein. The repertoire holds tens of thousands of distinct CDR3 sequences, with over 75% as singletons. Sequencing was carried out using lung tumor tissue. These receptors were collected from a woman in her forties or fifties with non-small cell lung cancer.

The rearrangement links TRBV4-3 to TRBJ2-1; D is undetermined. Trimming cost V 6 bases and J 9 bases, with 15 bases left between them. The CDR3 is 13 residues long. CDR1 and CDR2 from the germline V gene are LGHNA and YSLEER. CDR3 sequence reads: CASSRIQKAEQFF. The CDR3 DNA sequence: TGCGCCAGCAGTCGGATCCAGAAGGCTGAGCAGTTCTTC.

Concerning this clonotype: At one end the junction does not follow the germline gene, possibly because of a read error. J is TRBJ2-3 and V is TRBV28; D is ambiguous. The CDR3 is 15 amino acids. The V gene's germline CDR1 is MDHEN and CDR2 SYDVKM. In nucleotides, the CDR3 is TGTGCTAGCAGCCCTCCTTCCGTGATCACAGATACGCAGTATTTT. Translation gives CASSPPSVITDTQYF.

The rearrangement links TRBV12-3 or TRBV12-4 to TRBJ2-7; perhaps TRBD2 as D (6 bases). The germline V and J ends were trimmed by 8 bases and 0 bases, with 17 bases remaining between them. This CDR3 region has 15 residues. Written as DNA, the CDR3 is TGTGCCAGCGCCACGTCGGTTAGCGGCTCCTACGAGCAGTACTTC. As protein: CASATSVSGSYEQYF.

The CDR3 region is CSARDPSGMTQYF. CDR3 bases: TGCAGTGCTAGAGATCCTAGCGGGATGACCCAGTACTTC. The chain recombines TRBV20-1 with TRBJ2-5; 9 nucleotides align to TRBD2. The V segment lost 0 bases and the J segment 7 bases; nucleotides outside the gene matches: 3. Germline V gene sequence: CDR1 DFQATT, CDR2 SNEGSKA (reference sequence). This CDR3 spans 13 amino acids.

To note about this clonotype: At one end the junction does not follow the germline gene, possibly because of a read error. The CDR3 sequence: CASSMDRGDTGELLF. The DNA for the CDR3 is TGTGCCAGCAGTATGGACAGGGGGGACACCGGGGAGCTGCTTTTT. The rearrangement links TRBV6-6 to TRBJ2-2, with TRBD1 identical over 10 bases. The germline gives CDR1 MNHNY, CDR2 SVGAGI (reference sequence). The CDR3 consists of 15 residues.

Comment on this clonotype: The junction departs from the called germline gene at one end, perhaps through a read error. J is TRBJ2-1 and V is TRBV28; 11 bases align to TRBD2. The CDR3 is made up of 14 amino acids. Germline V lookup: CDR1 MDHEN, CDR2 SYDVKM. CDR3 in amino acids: CAGSLLAGANERFF. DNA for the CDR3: TGTGCCGGCAGCTTACTAGCGGGAGCGAATGAGCGGTTCTTC.

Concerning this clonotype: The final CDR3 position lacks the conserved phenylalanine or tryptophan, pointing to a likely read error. The CDR3 sequence: CSVYSGSSYSEQFS. The CDR3 DNA sequence: TGCAGCGTTTATAGCGGGAGTTCCTACAGTGAGCAGTTCTCC. The V call is TRBV29-1, the J call TRBJ2-1, with 9 bases identical to TRBD2. Germline loops: CDR1 SQVTM, CDR2 ANQGSEA. This CDR3 has 14 amino acids.

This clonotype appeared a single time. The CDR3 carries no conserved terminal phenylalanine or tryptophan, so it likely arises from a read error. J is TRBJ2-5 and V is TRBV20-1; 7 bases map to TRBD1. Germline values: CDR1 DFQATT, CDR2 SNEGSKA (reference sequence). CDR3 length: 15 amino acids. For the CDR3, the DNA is TGCAATGCTAGCAACCTCCGGGACAGCCAAGAGACCCAGTACCTC. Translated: CNASNLRDSQETQYL.

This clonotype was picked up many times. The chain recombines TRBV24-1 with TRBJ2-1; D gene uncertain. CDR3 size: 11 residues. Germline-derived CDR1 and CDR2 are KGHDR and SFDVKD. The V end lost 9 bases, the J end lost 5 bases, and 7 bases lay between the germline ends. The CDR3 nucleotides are TGTGCCACCTCGGGTAACAATGAGCAGTTCTTC. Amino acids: CATSGNNEQFF.

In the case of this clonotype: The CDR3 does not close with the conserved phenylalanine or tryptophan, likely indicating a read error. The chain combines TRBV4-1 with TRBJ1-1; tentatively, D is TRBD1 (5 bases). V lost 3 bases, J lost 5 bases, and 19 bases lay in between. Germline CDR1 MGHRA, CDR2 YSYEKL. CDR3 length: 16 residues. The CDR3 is CASSHDRYRSNTEAFS. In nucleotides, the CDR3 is TGCGCCAGCAGCCATGATAGGTACAGGTCGAATACTGAAGCTTTCTCT.

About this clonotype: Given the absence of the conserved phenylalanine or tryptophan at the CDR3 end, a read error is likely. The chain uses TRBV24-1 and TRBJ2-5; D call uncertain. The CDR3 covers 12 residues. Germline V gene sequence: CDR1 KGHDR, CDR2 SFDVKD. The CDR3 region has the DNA TGTGCCACCAGTGAGGGCATGGAGACACAGTACTAC. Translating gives CATSEGMETQYY.

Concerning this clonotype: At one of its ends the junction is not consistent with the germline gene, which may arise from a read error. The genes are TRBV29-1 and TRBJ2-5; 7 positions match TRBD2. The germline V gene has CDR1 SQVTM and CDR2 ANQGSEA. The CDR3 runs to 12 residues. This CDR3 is CSVEGGSKTEFF. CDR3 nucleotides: TGCAGCGTTGAAGGCGGGAGCAAGACCGAGTTCTTC.

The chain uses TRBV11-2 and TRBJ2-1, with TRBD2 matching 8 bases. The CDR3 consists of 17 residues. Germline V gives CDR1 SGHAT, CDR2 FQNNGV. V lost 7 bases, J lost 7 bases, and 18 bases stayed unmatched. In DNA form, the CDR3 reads TGTGCCAGCAAAGCCTGGAGTTTGAGTAGCGGGACTAATGAGCAGTTCTTC. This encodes CASKAWSLSSGTNEQFF.

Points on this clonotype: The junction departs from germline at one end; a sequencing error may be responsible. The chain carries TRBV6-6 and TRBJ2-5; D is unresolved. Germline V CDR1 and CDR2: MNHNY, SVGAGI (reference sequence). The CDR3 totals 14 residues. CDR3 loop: CSSKYPGRAETQYF. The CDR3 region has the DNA TGTTCCAGCAAATATCCAGGAAGGGCGGAGACCCAGTACTTC.

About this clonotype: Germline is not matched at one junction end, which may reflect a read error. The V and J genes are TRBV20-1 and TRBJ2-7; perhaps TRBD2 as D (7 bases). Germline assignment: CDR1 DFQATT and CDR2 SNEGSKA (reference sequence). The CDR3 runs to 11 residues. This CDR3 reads CSGGGTYEHYF. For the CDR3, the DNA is TGCAGTGGGGGGGGCACGTACGAGCATTACTTC.

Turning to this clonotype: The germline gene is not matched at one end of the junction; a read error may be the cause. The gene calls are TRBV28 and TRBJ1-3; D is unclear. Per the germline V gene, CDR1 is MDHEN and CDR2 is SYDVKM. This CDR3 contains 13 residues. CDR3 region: CANSWGSGNTIYF. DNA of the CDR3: TGTGCCAACAGTTGGGGCTCTGGAAACACCATATATTTT.

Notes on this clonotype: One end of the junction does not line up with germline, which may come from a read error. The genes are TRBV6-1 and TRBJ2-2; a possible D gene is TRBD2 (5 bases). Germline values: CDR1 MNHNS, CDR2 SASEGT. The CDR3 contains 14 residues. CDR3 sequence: CASRLDQNTWELFF. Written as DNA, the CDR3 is TGTGCCAGCAGATTAGACCAGAACACCTGGGAGCTGTTTTTC.

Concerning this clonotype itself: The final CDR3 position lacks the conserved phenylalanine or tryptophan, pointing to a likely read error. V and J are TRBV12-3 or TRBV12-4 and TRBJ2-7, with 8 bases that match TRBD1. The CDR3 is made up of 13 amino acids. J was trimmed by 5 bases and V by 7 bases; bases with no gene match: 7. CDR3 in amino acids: CASNPDRDDEQYL. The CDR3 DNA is TGTGCCAGCAACCCGGACAGGGACGACGAGCAGTACCTC.

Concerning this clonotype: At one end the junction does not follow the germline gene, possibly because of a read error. CDR3 in DNA: TGCTGTGCTAGAAATCTCGGGGCAGGGTGGGGTGGAGCTTTCTTT. Its translation is CCARNLGAGWGGAFF. The V and J genes are TRBV20-1 and TRBJ1-1, with D possibly TRBD1 on 5 matching bases. This CDR3 has 15 residues. Germline CDR1 DFQATT, CDR2 SNEGSKA (reference sequence).

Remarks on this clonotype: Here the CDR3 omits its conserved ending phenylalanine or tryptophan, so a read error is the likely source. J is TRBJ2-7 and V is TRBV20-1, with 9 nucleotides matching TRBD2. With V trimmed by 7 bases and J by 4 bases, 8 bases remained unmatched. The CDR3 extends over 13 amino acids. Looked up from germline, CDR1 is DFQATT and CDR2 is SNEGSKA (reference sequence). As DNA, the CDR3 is TGCAGTGTAGGCGGGAGGGCCGAATACGAGCAGTACATC. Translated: CSVGGRAEYEQYI.

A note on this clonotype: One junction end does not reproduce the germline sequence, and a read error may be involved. CDR3 bases: TGTGCCAGCAGCTTAGAGCGGAACTACATTGAGCAGTTCTTC. Encoded protein: CASSLERNYIEQFF. This rearrangement joins TRBV7-2 to TRBJ2-1; tentative D call: TRBD2 (5 bases). From germline, CDR1 is SGHTA and CDR2 FQGNSA. The CDR3 is 14 amino acids. The whole variable domain, remainder taken from reference TRBV7-2 and TRBJ2-1, is GAGVSQSPSNKVTEKGKDVELRCDPISGHTALYWYRQSLGQGLEFLIYFQGNSAPDKSGLPSDRFSAERTGGSVSTLTIQRTQQEDSAVYLCASSLERNYIEQFFGPGTRLTVL.

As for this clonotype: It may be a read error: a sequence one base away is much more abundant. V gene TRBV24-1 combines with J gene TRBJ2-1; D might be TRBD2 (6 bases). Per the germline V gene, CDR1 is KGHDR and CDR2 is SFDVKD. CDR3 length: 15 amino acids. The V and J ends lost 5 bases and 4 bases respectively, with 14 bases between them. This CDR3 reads CATSVGGNRYNEQFF. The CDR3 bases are TGTGCCACCAGTGTTGGCGGGAATAGGTACAATGAGCAGTTCTTC.

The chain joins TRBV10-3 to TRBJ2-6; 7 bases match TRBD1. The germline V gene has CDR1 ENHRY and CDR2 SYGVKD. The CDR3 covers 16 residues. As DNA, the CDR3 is TGTGCAATGAGCAGGACAGGTTTCTCTGGGGCCAACGTCCTGACTTTC. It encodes CAMSRTGFSGANVLTF.

The CDR3: CASSYTLAITDTQYF. The CDR3 region has the DNA TGTGCCAGCAGTTACACTCTAGCGATCACAGATACGCAGTATTTT. V usage is TRBV6-6 and J usage is TRBJ2-3, with D tentatively TRBD2 (6 bases). V lost 2 bases, J lost 2 bases, and 11 bases lay in between. The CDR3 runs to 15 residues. Germline CDR1 is MNHNY and CDR2 is SVGAGI (reference sequence).

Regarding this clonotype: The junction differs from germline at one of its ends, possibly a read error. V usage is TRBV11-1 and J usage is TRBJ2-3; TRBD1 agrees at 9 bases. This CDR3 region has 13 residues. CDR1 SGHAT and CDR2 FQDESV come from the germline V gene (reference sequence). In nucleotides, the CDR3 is TGTGCCAGTAGAGGGACAGGGACGGATAGGCAGTATTTT. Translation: CASRGTGTDRQYF. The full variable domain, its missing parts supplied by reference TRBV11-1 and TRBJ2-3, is EAEVAQSPRYKITEKSQAVAFWCDPISGHATLYWYRQILGQGPELLVQFQDESVVDDSQLPKDRFSAERLKGVDSTLKIQPAELGDSAMYLCASRGTGTDRQYFGPGTRLTVL.

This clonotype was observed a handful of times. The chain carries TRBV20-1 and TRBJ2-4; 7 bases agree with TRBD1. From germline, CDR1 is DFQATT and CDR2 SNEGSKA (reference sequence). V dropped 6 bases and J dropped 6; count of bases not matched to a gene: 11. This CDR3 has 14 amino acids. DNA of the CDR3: TGCAGTGCGACCGGGACAGCTGTGGGAAACATTCAGTACTTC. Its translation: CSATGTAVGNIQYF.